This entry describes one TCR beta chain. This clonotype was recorded many times. This receptor's antigen is unknown. No quality values exist for individual bases; no much larger clone is one base distant. CDR1 is given as MNHNS and CDR2 as SASEGT, both from the germline V gene. Its CDR3 holds 12 amino acids, cysteine through phenylalanine. Only CDR3 DNA remains: 36 bases, in frame from the first base. V sheds 3 bases and J sheds 5 bases, leaving 6 bases between their ends. Library preparation was by 5' RACE. The second PCR ran for roughly 7 to 11 cycles and used a J-beta primer mix along with a sample-barcoded 5' primer. Each TCR beta cDNA molecule received a unique molecular identifier from a template-switch 5' adaptor carrying 12 random nucleotides. Each sample yielded at least 3 million CDR3-containing paired-end reads. All of the RNA was converted into first-strand cDNA using the Mint cDNA synthesis kit, with a TRBC-specific oligonucleotide serving as the primer. Following uracil-DNA glycosylase treatment, all cDNA underwent a first 18-cycle PCR with the universal primers M1SS and BC2_uni_R. Regarding the original processing steps: For normalization, 1 million high-quality reads were randomly selected from each sample, with every read carrying a distinct molecular identifier. Instead of being binned into consensus sequences, reads with shared molecular identifiers were discarded. MiTCR, with a Q25 quality threshold and the strictest error-elimination algorithm, was used for CDR3 identification, clonotype clustering and error correction. A nonparametric unseen species model using Euler transformation provided a lower-bound estimate of total TCR beta diversity. TCRdb redid the processing of the public reads, applying fastp at Q25 and MiXCR, and retained in-frame beta chains. Every entry covers one CDR3 protein and lists the most common genes and DNA from its rows. The V and J calls and clone size come from TCRdb's table, not from the authors' own analysis. The sample has fewer than 2,000,000 distinct CDR3 sequences on record, roughly two fifths of them singletons. In total, the top ten clones hold about 21% of the sample.

This specimen belongs to a study of blood T cells in healthy people across ages (dated by TCRdb to about 2015). General notes on the study: In model experiments, roughly one uniquely barcoded TCR beta cDNA molecule per two T cells was captured by template switching. Using deep sequencing normalized with unique cDNA molecular identifiers, the study measured how TCR beta repertoire diversity changes with age. The donors were divided into four age groups: young (average about 15 years), middle-aged (around 37), aged (about 62) and long-lived (82). To avoid experimental bias, donors of different ages were distributed randomly across sequencing lanes. For two donors (one aged 18 to 30 and one aged 80 or older), the study analyzed two additional independent replicas of 1 million unique cDNA reads from the same blood draw.

The 39 donors, aged about 6 to 90 years, were systemically healthy Caucasian individuals from Russia. Approximately 9.7 milliliters of peripheral blood were drawn from each donor into EDTA-treated Vacutainer tubes. Ficoll-Paque density-gradient centrifugation was used to isolate PBMCs, with at least 7 million obtained per sample. Total RNA, at least 5 micrograms per sample, was extracted from PBMCs with Trizol reagent. For every donor, an aliquot of PBMCs went through flow cytometry to measure the percentages of naive CD45RAhigh/CD27high T cells. Summary of the overall study and its limitations: Observed TCR beta diversity correlated strongly with the percentage of naive T cells measured by flow cytometry. Conclusive comparison of naive and antigen-experienced compartments was prevented by the profiling of bulk unsorted PBMCs. Estimates of total diversity based on one million sequenced T cells were regarded as lower bounds and as underestimates. Because the CMV infection status of the donors was unknown, age-related changes in expanded clonotypes may potentially have been confounded. The long-lived group showed more naive CD4+ T cells, fewer expanded clones and increased TCR diversity than the aged group, suggesting age selection. Observed TCR beta diversity per million T cells fell roughly linearly with age, and a significant reduction was already apparent by age roughly 40.

Recombination linked TRBV6-1 to TRBJ2-3; no D gene is confidently identified. The sequence was collected from a human donor in good health. The sample taken for sequencing was blood. The nucleotides are TGTGCCAGCAGTGATCTAGGAGATACGCAGTATTTT. Its protein reads: CASSDLGDTQYF.